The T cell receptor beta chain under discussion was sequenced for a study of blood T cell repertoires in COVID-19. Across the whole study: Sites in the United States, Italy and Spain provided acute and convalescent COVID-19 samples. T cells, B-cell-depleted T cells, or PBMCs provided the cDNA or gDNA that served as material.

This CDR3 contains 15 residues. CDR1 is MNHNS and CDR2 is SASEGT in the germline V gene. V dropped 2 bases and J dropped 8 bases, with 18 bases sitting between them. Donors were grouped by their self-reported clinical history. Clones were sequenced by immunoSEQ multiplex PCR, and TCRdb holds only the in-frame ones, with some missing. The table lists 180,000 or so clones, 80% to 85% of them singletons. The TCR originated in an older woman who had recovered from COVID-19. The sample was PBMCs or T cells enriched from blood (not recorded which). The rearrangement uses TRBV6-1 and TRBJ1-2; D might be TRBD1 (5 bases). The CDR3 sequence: CASSEWTSDDQGYTF. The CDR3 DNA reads TGTGCCAGCAGTGAATGGACATCCGATGACCAGGGCTACACCTTC.